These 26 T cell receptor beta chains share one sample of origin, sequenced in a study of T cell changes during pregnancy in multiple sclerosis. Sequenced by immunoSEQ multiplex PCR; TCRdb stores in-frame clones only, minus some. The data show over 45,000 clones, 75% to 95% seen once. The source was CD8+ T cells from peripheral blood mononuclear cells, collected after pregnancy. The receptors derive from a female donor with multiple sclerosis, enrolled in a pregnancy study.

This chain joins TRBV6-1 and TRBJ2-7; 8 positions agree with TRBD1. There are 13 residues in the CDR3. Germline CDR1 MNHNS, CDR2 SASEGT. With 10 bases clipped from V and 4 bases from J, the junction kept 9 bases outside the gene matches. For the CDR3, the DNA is TGTGCCACCCAGGGGGCAGCGGATTACGAGCAGTACTTC. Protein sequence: CATQGAADYEQYF.

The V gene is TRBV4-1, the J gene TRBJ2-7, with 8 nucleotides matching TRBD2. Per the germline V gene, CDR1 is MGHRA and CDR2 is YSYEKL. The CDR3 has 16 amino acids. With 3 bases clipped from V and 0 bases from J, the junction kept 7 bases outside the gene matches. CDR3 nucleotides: TGCGCCAGCAGCCAGGTGGGACTAGGGAGCTCCTACGAGCAGTACTTC. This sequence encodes CASSQVGLGSSYEQYF.

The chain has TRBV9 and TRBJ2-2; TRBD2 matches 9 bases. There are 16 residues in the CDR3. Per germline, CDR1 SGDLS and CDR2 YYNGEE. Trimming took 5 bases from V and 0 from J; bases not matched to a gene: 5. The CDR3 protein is CASRPSGDANTGELFF. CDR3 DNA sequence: TGTGCCAGCAGGCCTAGCGGGGATGCGAACACCGGGGAGCTGTTTTTT.

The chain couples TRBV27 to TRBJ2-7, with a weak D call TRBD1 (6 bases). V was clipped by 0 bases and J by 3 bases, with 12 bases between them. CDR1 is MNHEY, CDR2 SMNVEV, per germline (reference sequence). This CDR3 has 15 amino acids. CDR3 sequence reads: CASSLSGARGYEQYF. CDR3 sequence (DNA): TGTGCCAGCAGTTTATCGGGGGCGAGAGGCTACGAGCAGTACTTC.

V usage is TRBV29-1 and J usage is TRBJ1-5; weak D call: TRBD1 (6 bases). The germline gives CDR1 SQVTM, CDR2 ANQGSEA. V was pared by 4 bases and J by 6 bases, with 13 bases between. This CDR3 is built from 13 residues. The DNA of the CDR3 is TGCAGCGTTGCTCACAGGGCGGGTCAGCCCCAGCATTTT. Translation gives CSVAHRAGQPQHF.

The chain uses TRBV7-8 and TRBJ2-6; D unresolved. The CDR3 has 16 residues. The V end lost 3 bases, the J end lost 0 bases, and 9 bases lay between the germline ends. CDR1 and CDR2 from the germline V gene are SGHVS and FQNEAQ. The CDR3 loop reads CASSFYFPSGANVLTF. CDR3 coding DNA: TGTGCCAGCAGCTTTTATTTCCCCTCTGGGGCCAACGTCCTGACTTTC.

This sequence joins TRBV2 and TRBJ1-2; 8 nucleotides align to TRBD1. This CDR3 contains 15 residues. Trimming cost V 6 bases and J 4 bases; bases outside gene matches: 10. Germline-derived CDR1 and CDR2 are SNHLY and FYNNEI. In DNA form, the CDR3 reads TGTGCCAGCAGACCCAGGGGGCGCACGTCCTATGGCTACACCTTC. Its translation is CASRPRGRTSYGYTF.

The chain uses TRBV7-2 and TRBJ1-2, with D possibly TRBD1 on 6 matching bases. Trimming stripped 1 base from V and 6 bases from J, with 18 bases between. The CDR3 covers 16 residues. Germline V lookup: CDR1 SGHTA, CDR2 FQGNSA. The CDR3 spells CASSLESTGGSHGYTF. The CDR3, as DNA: TGTGCCAGCAGCTTAGAAAGTACGGGGGGCAGTCATGGCTACACCTTC.

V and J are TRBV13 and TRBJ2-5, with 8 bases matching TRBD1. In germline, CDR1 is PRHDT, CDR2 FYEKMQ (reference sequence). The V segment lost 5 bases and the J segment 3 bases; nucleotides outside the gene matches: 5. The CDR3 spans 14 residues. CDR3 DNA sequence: TGTGCCAGCAGCGGGACAGGCGGGGAAGAGACCCAGTACTTC. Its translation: CASSGTGGEETQYF.

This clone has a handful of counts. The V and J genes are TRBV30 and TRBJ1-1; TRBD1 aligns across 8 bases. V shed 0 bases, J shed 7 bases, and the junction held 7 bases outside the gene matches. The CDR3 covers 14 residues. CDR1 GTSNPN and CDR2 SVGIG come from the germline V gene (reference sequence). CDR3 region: CAWSVGQGGSEAFF. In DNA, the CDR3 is TGTGCCTGGAGTGTAGGACAGGGTGGGAGTGAAGCTTTCTTT.

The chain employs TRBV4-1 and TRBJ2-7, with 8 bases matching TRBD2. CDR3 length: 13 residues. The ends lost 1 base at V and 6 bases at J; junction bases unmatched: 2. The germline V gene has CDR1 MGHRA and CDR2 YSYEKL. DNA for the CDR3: TGCGCCAGCAGCCAAGCGGGGGGGTTCGAGCAGTACTTC. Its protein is CASSQAGGFEQYF.

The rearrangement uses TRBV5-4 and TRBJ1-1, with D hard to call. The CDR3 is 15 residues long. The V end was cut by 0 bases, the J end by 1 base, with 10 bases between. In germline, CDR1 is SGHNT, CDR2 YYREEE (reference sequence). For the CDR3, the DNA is TGTGCCAGCAGCTTGGACGGGGTTAGGAACACTGAAGCTTTCTTT. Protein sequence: CASSLDGVRNTEAFF.

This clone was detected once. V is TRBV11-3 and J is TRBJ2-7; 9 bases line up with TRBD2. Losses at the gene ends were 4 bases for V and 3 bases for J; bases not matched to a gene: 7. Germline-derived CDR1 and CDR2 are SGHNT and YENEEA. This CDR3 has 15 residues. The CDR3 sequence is CASSSKVAGVYEQYF. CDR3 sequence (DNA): TGTGCCAGCAGCTCCAAGGTAGCGGGGGTCTACGAGCAGTACTTC.

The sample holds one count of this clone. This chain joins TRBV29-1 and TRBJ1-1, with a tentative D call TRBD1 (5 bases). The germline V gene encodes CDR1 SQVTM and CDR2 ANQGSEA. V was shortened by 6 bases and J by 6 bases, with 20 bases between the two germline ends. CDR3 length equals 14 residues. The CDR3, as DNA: TGCAGCGTCGTGACAGTTTTGCCCCTCCCTGAAGCTTTCTTT. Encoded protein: CSVVTVLPLPEAFF.

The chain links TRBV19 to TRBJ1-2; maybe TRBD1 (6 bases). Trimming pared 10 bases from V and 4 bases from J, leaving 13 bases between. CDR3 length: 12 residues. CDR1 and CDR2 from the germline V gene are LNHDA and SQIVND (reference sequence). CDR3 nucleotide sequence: TGTGCCACCAGGCAGGGGATCTATGGCTACACCTTC. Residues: CATRQGIYGYTF.

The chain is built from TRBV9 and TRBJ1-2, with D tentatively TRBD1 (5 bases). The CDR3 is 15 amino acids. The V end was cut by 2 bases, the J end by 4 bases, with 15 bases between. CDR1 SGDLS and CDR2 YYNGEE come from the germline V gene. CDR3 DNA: TGTGCCAGCAGCGTTCTCGGGGGTTGGGGCTATGGCTACACCTTC. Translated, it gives CASSVLGGWGYGYTF.

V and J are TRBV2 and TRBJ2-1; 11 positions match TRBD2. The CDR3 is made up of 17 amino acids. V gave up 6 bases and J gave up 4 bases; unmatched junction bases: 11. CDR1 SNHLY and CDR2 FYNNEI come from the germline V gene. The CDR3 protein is CASSDSNRTSGYNEQFF. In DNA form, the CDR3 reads TGTGCCAGCAGCGATTCAAATCGGACTAGCGGGTACAATGAGCAGTTCTTC.

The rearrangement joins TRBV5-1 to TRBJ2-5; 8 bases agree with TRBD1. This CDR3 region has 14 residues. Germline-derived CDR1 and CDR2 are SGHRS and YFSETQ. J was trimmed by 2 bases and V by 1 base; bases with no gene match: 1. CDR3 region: CASSLYRGQETQYF. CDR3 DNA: TGCGCCAGCAGCTTGTACAGGGGGCAAGAGACCCAGTACTTC.

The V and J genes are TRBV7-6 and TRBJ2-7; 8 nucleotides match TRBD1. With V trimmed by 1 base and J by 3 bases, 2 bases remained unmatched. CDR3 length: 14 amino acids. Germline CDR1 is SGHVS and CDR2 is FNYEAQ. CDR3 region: CASSLEDRGYEQYF. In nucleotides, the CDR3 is TGTGCCAGCAGCTTAGAAGACAGGGGCTACGAGCAGTACTTC.

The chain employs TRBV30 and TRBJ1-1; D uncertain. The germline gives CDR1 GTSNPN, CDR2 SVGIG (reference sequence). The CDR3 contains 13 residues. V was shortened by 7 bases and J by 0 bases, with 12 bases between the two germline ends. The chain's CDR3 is CAFFPPLNTEAFF. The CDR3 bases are TGTGCCTTCTTCCCCCCGTTGAACACTGAAGCTTTCTTT.

The CDR3 protein is CASSSTYQGWYGYTF. Here the CDR3 DNA reads TGTGCCAGCAGTTCCACTTATCAGGGGTGGTATGGCTACACCTTC. V gene TRBV28 combines with J gene TRBJ1-2, with D maybe TRBD1 (6 bases). This CDR3 spans 15 amino acids. Deletions cut 4 bases from V and 5 bases from J, with 17 bases between. Germline CDR1 is MDHEN and CDR2 is SYDVKM.

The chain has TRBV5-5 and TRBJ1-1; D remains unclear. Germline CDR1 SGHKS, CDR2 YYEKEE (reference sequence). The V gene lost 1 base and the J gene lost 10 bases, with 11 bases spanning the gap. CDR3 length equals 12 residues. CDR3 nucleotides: TGTGCCAGCAGCTTGAGAGGGTATGGAGCTTTCTTT. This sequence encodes CASSLRGYGAFF.

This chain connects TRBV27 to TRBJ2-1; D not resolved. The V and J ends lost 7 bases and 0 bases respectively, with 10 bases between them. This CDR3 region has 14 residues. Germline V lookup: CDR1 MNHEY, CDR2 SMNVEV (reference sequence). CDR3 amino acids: CASTSRSSYNEQFF. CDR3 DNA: TGTGCCAGCACCAGTCGGAGCTCCTACAATGAGCAGTTCTTC.

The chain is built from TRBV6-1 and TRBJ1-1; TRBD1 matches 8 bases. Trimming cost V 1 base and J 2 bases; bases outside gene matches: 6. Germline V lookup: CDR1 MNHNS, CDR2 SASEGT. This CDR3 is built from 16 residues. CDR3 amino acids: CASSEGQGMRNTEAFF. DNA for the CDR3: TGTGCCAGCAGTGAAGGACAGGGGATGAGAAACACTGAAGCTTTCTTT.

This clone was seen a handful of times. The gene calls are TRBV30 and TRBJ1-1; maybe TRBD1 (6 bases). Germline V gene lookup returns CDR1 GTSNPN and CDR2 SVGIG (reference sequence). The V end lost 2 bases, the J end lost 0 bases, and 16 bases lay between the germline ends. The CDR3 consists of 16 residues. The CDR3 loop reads CAWSKEGGALNTEAFF. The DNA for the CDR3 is TGTGCCTGGAGTAAAGAAGGGGGGGCCTTGAACACTGAAGCTTTCTTT.

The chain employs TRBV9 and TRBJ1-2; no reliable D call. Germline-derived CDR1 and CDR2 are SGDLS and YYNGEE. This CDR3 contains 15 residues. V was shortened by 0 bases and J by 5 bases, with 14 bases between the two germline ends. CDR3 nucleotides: TGTGCCAGCAGCGTAGGCCCCGGGTCAGCTTATGGCTACACCTTC. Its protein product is CASSVGPGSAYGYTF. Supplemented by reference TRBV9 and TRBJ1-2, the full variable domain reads DSGVTQTPKHLITATGQRVTLRCSPRSGDLSVYWYQQSLDQGLQFLIQYYNGEERAKGNILERFSAQQFPDLHSELNLSSLELGDSALYFCASSVGPGSAYGYTFGSGTRLTVV.